The clone carrying this T cell receptor (beta chain) was counted only a few times. The data stem from a study of response to subunit inactivated influenza vaccine. CDR1 and CDR2 (germline): DFQATT, SNEGSKA (reference sequence). This CDR3 region has 17 residues. V shed 0 bases and J 1 base; nucleotides not matched to a gene: 11. A single record per CDR3 protein comes from TCRdb applying MiXCR to the RT-PCR reads. The repertoire has more than 700,000 distinct CDR3 sequences, around 20% of them found once; the top ten carry roughly 10%. The rearrangement uses TRBV20-1 and TRBJ2-7; 8 bases align to TRBD1. Here the sequenced sample was PBMCs from blood, taken 5 days after vaccination. The TCR was taken from a man in his fifties or sixties who received an inactivated influenza vaccine. The CDR3 sequence is CSARDRVGQGLSYEQYF. The CDR3 nucleotides are TGCAGTGCTAGAGATAGGGTTGGACAGGGCCTTTCCTACGAGCAGTACTTC.